This is a list of T cell receptor beta chains from one sample in a study of early stage breast cancer tumors. Only in-frame clones appear in the TCRdb table, and some are missing; sequencing was by immunoSEQ multiplex PCR. The sample consists of around 28,000 clones, under 60% of them appearing once. The sample comprised breast tumor tissue. The receptor source for this set is a person aged 50-59 years with breast cancer. Both conserved end residues are part of each CDR3. The order of the fields is V gene, D gene, clone size, J gene, CDR3 DNA, CDR3 protein. A D gene is named only where the DNA matches it firmly. Clone size is stated in some rows and not others, as once, few, many or a class when expanded.

v_gene: TRBV9; d_gene: TRBD1; abundance: few; j_gene: TRBJ2-7; CDR3nt: TGTGCCAGCAGCGTTCAACCGGGACAGGGGGCTCTCGAGCAGTACTTC; CDR3aa: CASSVQPGQGALEQYF
v_gene: TRBV21-1; d_gene: NA; abundance: NA; j_gene: TRBJ1-4; CDR3nt: TGTGCCAGCAGCATCAGGGGGACAGCTAATGAAAAACTGTTTTTT; CDR3aa: CASSIRGTANEKLFF
v_gene: TRBV2; d_gene: TRBD1; abundance: NA; j_gene: TRBJ1-4; CDR3nt: TGTGCCAGCAGTGAAACCGCGGGACAGGGGGTGAAAAAACTGTTTTTT; CDR3aa: CASSETAGQGVKKLFF
v_gene: TRBV5-4; d_gene: NA; abundance: few; j_gene: TRBJ2-7; CDR3nt: TGTGCCAGCAGCTTGGCCGGGGTAGGAAGGGGCGAGCAGTACTTC; CDR3aa: CASSLAGVGRGEQYF
v_gene: TRBV28; d_gene: NA; abundance: NA; j_gene: TRBJ1-2; CDR3nt: TGTGCCAGCAGCCTCCCTGCAGCGTTCTCCTATGGCTACACCTTC; CDR3aa: CASSLPAAFSYGYTF
v_gene: TRBV7-6; d_gene: NA; abundance: few; j_gene: TRBJ2-1; CDR3nt: TGTGCCAGCAGCTCCCGATTAGCGGAAGGGGACTACAATGAGCAGTTCTTC; CDR3aa: CASSSRLAEGDYNEQFF
v_gene: TRBV11-2; d_gene: NA; abundance: NA; j_gene: TRBJ2-1; CDR3nt: TGTGCCAGCAGCTTAGAGTTCGGGGGTGAGCAGTTCTTC; CDR3aa: CASSLEFGGEQFF
v_gene: TRBV20-1; d_gene: NA; abundance: few; j_gene: TRBJ2-5; CDR3nt: TGCAGTGCTATAGAGAGGGAGACCCAGTACTTC; CDR3aa: CSAIERETQYF
v_gene: TRBV2; d_gene: NA; abundance: few; j_gene: TRBJ1-1; CDR3nt: TGTGCCAGCTTTAGACAGAAAACGGGTGAAGCTTTCTTT; CDR3aa: CASFRQKTGEAFF
v_gene: TRBV2; d_gene: NA; abundance: NA; j_gene: TRBJ1-5; CDR3nt: TGTGCCAGCAGTCGCCAGGGGACCAATCAGCCCCAGCATTTT; CDR3aa: CASSRQGTNQPQHF
v_gene: TRBV6-6; d_gene: NA; abundance: NA; j_gene: TRBJ1-1; CDR3nt: TGTGCCAGCAGTTACTCATTGAACACTGAAGCTTTCTTT; CDR3aa: CASSYSLNTEAFF
v_gene: TRBV11-2; d_gene: NA; abundance: NA; j_gene: TRBJ1-1; CDR3nt: TGTGCCAGCAGCTTAGGGCACCAGAACACTGAAGCTTTCTTT; CDR3aa: CASSLGHQNTEAFF
v_gene: TRBV7-6; d_gene: NA; abundance: NA; j_gene: TRBJ2-3; CDR3nt: TGTGCCAGCAGTCCGGTGGGAGGAACAGATACGCAGTATTTT; CDR3aa: CASSPVGGTDTQYF
v_gene: TRBV7-2; d_gene: NA; abundance: NA; j_gene: TRBJ1-2; CDR3nt: TGTGCCAGCAGCTTAGATTCAGTAAGCCACTACACCTTC; CDR3aa: CASSLDSVSHYTF
v_gene: TRBV28; d_gene: NA; abundance: NA; j_gene: TRBJ1-1; CDR3nt: TGTGCCAGCGACCGGGACCGACATGAAGCTTTCTTT; CDR3aa: CASDRDRHEAFF
v_gene: TRBV6-5; d_gene: NA; abundance: few; j_gene: TRBJ1-1; CDR3nt: TGTGCCAGCAGCTGGGACTCGGAGGCTGAAGCTTTCTTT; CDR3aa: CASSWDSEAEAFF
v_gene: TRBV19; d_gene: NA; abundance: NA; j_gene: TRBJ1-5; CDR3nt: TGTGCCAGTAGTCTTCGGACAGAGAATCAGCCCCAGCATTTT; CDR3aa: CASSLRTENQPQHF
v_gene: TRBV27; d_gene: TRBD2; abundance: NA; j_gene: TRBJ2-2; CDR3nt: TGTGCCAGCAGTTCCCGTAGCGGGAGACAAACCGGGGAGCTGTTTTTT; CDR3aa: CASSSRSGRQTGELFF
v_gene: TRBV19; d_gene: NA; abundance: NA; j_gene: TRBJ2-1; CDR3nt: TGTGCCAGTAGCCCCTACAATGAGCAGTTCTTC; CDR3aa: CASSPYNEQFF
v_gene: TRBV23-1; d_gene: NA; abundance: NA; j_gene: TRBJ1-3; CDR3nt: TGCGCCAGTCCGGGGGCCCTCTCTGGAAACACCATATATTTT; CDR3aa: CASPGALSGNTIYF
v_gene: TRBV25-1; d_gene: NA; abundance: NA; j_gene: TRBJ1-4; CDR3nt: TGTGCCAGCAGTGAATACGGCGGACCGTTTGAAAAACTGTTTTTT; CDR3aa: CASSEYGGPFEKLFF
v_gene: TRBV5-6; d_gene: NA; abundance: few; j_gene: TRBJ2-6; CDR3nt: TGTGCCAGCAGCCTAAGGATCCACTCTGGGGCCAACGTCCTGACTTTC; CDR3aa: CASSLRIHSGANVLTF
v_gene: TRBV6-5; d_gene: NA; abundance: few; j_gene: TRBJ1-2; CDR3nt: TGTGCCAGCAGTGTCCTTGGTGGGTGGGATGGCTACACCTTC; CDR3aa: CASSVLGGWDGYTF
v_gene: TRBV19; d_gene: TRBD2; abundance: NA; j_gene: TRBJ2-1; CDR3nt: TGTGCCAGTAGGGATCCGGGAGGGAGAGAGCAGTTCTTC; CDR3aa: CASRDPGGREQFF
v_gene: TRBV18; d_gene: TRBD1; abundance: NA; j_gene: TRBJ2-7; CDR3nt: TGTGCCAGCTCCCATTTCCTTGGGACAGGGGGCGCCTACGAGCAGTACTTC; CDR3aa: CASSHFLGTGGAYEQYF
v_gene: TRBV9; d_gene: TRBD1; abundance: NA; j_gene: TRBJ1-2; CDR3nt: TGTGCCAGCAGCTCCGGGACAGTTAACTATGGCTACACCTTC; CDR3aa: CASSSGTVNYGYTF
v_gene: TRBV19; d_gene: NA; abundance: few; j_gene: TRBJ2-7; CDR3nt: TGTGCCAGTAGCCTTGGAGGGGGCGGTCCCTACGAGCAGTACTTC; CDR3aa: CASSLGGGGPYEQYF
v_gene: TRBV29-1; d_gene: NA; abundance: NA; j_gene: TRBJ1-2; CDR3nt: TGCAGCTCCATAGGGGCTAACTATGGCTACACCTTC; CDR3aa: CSSIGANYGYTF
v_gene: TRBV5-5; d_gene: NA; abundance: NA; j_gene: TRBJ1-4; CDR3nt: TGCGCCAGCAGCCAAGATGGGATTTGGGGCACTAATGAAAAACTGTTTTTT; CDR3aa: CASSQDGIWGTNEKLFF
v_gene: TRBV11-2; d_gene: TRBD2; abundance: once; j_gene: TRBJ2-1; CDR3nt: TGTGCCAGCACCGGACTAGCCGGAGGCAGCCCCTACAATGAGCAGTTCTTC; CDR3aa: CASTGLAGGSPYNEQFF
v_gene: TRBV9; d_gene: NA; abundance: NA; j_gene: TRBJ2-3; CDR3nt: TGTGCCAGCAGCGTAGCTGGGGGTGCCGATACGCAGTATTTT; CDR3aa: CASSVAGGADTQYF
v_gene: TRBV10-3; d_gene: NA; abundance: NA; j_gene: TRBJ2-5; CDR3nt: TGTGCCACCCCCAACGCTTTTGGGGGGTCCCAAGAGACCCAGTACTTC; CDR3aa: CATPNAFGGSQETQYF
v_gene: TRBV5-4; d_gene: TRBD1; abundance: NA; j_gene: TRBJ1-1; CDR3nt: TGTGCCAGCAGCTGGAACAGGGGTAAGGACACTGAAGCTTTCTTT; CDR3aa: CASSWNRGKDTEAFF
v_gene: TRBV19; d_gene: NA; abundance: NA; j_gene: TRBJ2-4; CDR3nt: TGTGCCAGTAGTATGGCGGGCAGGACGTTAGCCAAAAACATTCAGTACTTC; CDR3aa: CASSMAGRTLAKNIQYF
v_gene: TRBV4-3; d_gene: NA; abundance: NA; j_gene: TRBJ1-3; CDR3nt: TGCGCCAGCAGCCAAGAGCCCGGGACGGGAAGAAACACCATATATTTT; CDR3aa: CASSQEPGTGRNTIYF
v_gene: TRBV5-1; d_gene: TRBD1; abundance: medium-sized; j_gene: TRBJ2-7; CDR3nt: TGCGCCAGCAGCTCGACCGGGACAGGGGCCGAGCAGTACTTC; CDR3aa: CASSSTGTGAEQYF
v_gene: TRBV7-2; d_gene: NA; abundance: NA; j_gene: TRBJ1-5; CDR3nt: TGTGCCAGCAGCCCCGCCCCGGGGGGCAGGCAGCCCCAGCATTTT; CDR3aa: CASSPAPGGRQPQHF